Below, one TCR beta chain is given with its context. The sample is drawn from a study of early stage breast cancer tumors. The CDR3 runs to 14 residues. The germline V and J ends were trimmed by 2 bases and 0 bases, with 8 bases remaining between them. The germline V gene encodes CDR1 MNHEY and CDR2 SVGAGI. Generated by immunoSEQ multiplex PCR, the TCRdb table keeps only in-frame clones and is missing some. The table includes about 70,000 clones, approximately 80% detected once. Sequencing was carried out using blood. The sequence derives from a person aged 35 to 50 with breast cancer. V and J are TRBV6-5 and TRBJ2-7; TRBD1 might be the D (6 bases). CDR3 in amino acids: CASSYKDSSYEQYF. CDR3 coding DNA: TGTGCCAGCAGTTACAAGGACAGCTCCTACGAGCAGTACTTC.